A few counts support the clone carrying this T cell receptor (beta chain). Its antigen is not known. The CDR3 has 12 residues. Per germline, CDR1 MNHGY and CDR2 SAAAGT. The trim removed 6 bases at V and 7 bases at J, leaving 4 bases unmatched. This entry is derived from a study of T cells in localized non-small cell lung cancer. Study-wide results and caveats: The tumor had only one region sequenced, so heterogeneity remains possible. A raised T cell density in blood coincided with lengthier overall survival.

Data came from immunoSEQ multiplex PCR; TCRdb stores just in-frame clones and leaves some out. This sample has thousands of clones, with around two fifths found just once. J is TRBJ2-7 and V is TRBV6-8; TRBD2 matches at 9 bases. This sequence was found in a female donor of 60 years or more with stage I lung adenocarcinoma. Here the sequenced sample was lung tumor tissue, taken before any cancer treatment. In DNA, the CDR3 is TGTGCCAGCAGGGGGCTAGCGGGGGAGCAGTACTTC. Its protein is CASRGLAGEQYF.